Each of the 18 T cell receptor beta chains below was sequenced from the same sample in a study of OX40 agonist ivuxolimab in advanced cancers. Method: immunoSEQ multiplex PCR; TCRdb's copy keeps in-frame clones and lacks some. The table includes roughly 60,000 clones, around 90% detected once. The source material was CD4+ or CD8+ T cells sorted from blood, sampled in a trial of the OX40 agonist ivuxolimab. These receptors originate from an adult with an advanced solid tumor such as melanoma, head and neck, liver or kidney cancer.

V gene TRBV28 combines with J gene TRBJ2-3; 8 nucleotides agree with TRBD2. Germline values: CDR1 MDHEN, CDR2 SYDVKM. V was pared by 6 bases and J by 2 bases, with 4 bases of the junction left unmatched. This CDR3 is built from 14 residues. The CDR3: CASSTSGSTDTQYF. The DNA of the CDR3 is TGTGCCAGCAGCACTAGCGGTTCCACAGATACGCAGTATTTT.

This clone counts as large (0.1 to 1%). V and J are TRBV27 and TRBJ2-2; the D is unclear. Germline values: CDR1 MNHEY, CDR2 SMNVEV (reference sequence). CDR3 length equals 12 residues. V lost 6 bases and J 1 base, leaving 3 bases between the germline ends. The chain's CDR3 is CASSQNTGELFF. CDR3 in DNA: TGTGCCAGCAGCCAGAACACCGGGGAGCTGTTTTTT.

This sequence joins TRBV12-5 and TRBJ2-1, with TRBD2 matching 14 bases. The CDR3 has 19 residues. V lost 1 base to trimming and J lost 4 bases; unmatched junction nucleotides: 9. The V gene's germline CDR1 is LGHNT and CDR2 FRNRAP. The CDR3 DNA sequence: TGTGCTAGTGGTTTGGCTGGACTAGCGGGGGGAAAAGGGTACAATGAGCAGTTCTTC. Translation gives CASGLAGLAGGKGYNEQFF.

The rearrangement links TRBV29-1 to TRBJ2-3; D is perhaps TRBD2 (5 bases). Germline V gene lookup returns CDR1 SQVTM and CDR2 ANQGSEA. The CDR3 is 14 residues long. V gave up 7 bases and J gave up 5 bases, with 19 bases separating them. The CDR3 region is CSADTFPGGDTQYF. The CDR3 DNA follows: TGCAGCGCTGACACATTTCCTGGAGGAGATACGCAGTATTTT.

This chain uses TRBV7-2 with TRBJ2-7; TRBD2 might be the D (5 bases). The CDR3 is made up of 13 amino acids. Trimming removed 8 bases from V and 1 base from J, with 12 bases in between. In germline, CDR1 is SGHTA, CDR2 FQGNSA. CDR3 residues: CASFARLSYEQYF. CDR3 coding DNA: TGTGCCAGCTTTGCAAGACTATCCTACGAGCAGTACTTC.

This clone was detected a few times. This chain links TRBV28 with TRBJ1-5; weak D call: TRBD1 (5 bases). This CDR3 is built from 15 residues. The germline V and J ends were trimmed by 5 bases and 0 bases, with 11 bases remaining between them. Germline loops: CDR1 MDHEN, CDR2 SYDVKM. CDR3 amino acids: CASSRDRVSNQPQHF. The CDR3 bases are TGTGCCAGCAGTCGGGACCGGGTTAGCAATCAGCCCCAGCATTTT.

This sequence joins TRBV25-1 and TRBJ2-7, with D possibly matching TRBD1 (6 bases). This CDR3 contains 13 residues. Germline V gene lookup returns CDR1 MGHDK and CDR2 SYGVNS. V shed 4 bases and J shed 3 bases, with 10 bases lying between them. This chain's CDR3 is CASSAGQFYEQYF. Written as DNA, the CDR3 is TGTGCCAGCAGTGCTGGACAGTTCTACGAGCAGTACTTC.

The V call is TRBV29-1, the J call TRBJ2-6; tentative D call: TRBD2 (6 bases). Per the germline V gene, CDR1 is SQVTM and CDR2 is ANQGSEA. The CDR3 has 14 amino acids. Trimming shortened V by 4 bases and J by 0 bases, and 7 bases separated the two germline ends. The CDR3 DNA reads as TGCAGCGTTGCGGGGGTCTCTGGGGCCAACGTCCTGACTTTC. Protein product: CSVAGVSGANVLTF.

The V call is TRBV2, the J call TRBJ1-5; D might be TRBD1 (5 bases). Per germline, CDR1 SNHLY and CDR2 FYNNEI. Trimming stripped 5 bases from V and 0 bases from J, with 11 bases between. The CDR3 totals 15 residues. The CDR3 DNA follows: TGTGCCAGCAGTCCGACAGCTTATAGCAATCAGCCCCAGCATTTT. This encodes CASSPTAYSNQPQHF.

Here the CDR3 reads CASSPRSGELFF. Written as DNA, the CDR3 is TGTGCCAGCAGTCCCAGAAGCGGGGAGCTGTTTTTT. V usage is TRBV27 and J usage is TRBJ2-2, with D unresolved. This CDR3 contains 12 residues. Germline CDR1 is MNHEY and CDR2 is SMNVEV (reference sequence). V was cut by 5 bases and J by 7 bases, with 8 bases left in between.

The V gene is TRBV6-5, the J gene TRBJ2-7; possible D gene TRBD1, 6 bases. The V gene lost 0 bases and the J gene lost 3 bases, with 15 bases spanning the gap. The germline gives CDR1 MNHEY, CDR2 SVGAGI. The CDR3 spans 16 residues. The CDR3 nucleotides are TGTGCCAGCAGTTACTCGACAGGTACAAAGGGCTACGAGCAGTACTTC. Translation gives CASSYSTGTKGYEQYF.

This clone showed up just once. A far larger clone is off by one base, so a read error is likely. The CDR3 loop is CTSSERSHEQYF. CDR3 DNA sequence: TGTACCAGCAGTGAACGGAGCCACGAGCAGTACTTC. The rearrangement joins TRBV2 to TRBJ2-7; D ambiguous. There are 12 residues in the CDR3. CDR1 and CDR2 (germline): SNHLY, FYNNEI.

The DNA of the CDR3 is TGTGCCAGTAGTCTGTGGTTGGCAGATACGCAGTATTTT. It encodes CASSLWLADTQYF. The rearrangement uses TRBV19 and TRBJ2-3, with D unclear. Trimming shortened V by 5 bases and J by 4 bases, and 10 bases separated the two germline ends. Germline V gives CDR1 LNHDA, CDR2 SQIVND (reference sequence). This CDR3 is built from 13 residues.

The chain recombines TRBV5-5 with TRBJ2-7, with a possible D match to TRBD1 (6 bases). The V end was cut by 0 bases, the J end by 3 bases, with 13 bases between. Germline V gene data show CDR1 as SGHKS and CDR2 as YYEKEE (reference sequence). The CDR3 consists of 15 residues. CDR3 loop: CASSLDPGDNYEQYF. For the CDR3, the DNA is TGTGCCAGCAGCTTGGATCCAGGGGACAACTACGAGCAGTACTTC.

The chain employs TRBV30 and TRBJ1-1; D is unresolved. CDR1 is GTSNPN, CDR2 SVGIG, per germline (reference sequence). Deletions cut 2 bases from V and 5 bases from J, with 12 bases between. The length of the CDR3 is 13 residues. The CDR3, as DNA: TGTGCCTGGAGTACCCAGGTGGGGACTGAAGCTTTCTTT. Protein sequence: CAWSTQVGTEAFF.

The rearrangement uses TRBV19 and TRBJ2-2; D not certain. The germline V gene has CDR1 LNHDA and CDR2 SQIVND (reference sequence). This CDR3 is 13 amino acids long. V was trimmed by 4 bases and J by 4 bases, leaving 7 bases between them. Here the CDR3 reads CASSSLGTGELFF. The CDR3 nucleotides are TGTGCCAGTAGTAGTTTGGGCACCGGGGAGCTGTTTTTT.

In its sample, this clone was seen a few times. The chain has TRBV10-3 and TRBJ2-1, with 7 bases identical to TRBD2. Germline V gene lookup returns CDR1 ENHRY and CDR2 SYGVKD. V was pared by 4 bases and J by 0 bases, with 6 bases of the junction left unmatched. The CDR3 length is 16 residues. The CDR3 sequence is CAISVSSGSSYNEQFF. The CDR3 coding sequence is TGTGCCATCAGTGTATCTAGCGGCAGCTCCTACAATGAGCAGTTCTTC.

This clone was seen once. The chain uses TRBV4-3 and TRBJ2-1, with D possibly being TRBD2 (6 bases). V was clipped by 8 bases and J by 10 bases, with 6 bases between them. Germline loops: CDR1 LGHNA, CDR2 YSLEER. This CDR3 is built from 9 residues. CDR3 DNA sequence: TGCGCCAGCGGGGGGGAGCAGTTCTTC. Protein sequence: CASGGEQFF.